This T cell receptor beta chain was documented in a study of blood T cell repertoires in COVID-19. Study information: Acute and convalescent COVID-19 samples came from the United States, Italy and Spain. T cells, B-cell-depleted T cells, or PBMCs supplied cDNA or gDNA.

Source study methods: Amplification of reference gene primers provided the estimated nucleated cell counts. The protocol was immunoSEQ multiplex PCR, while the TCRdb copy is restricted to in-frame clones and leaves out a portion. D and trimming come from the DNA, and the V and J calls and clone size come from that table. The sample has approximately 75,000 clones; roughly 80% are singletons. In its sample, this clone was seen a few times. The source of this sequence is a woman at least 80 years old with acute or convalescent COVID-19. Sequences were obtained from peripheral blood.

CDR3: CASSLIQGENYEQYF. The CDR3, as DNA: TGTGCCAGCAGCTTAATCCAGGGGGAAAACTACGAGCAGTACTTC. This sequence joins TRBV11-2 and TRBJ2-7; 7 nucleotides match TRBD1. The V segment lost 2 bases and the J segment 3 bases; nucleotides outside the gene matches: 7. This CDR3 comprises 15 residues. The V gene's germline CDR1 is SGHAT and CDR2 FQNNGV.